Following are 29 T cell receptor beta chains from one sample sequenced in a study of T cell changes during pregnancy in multiple sclerosis. Libraries were prepared by immunoSEQ multiplex PCR; TCRdb keeps only in-frame clonotypes and omits some of them. The sample lists 35,000 to 40,000 clones, 90% to 95% occurring once. The sequenced sample was CD4+ T cells from peripheral blood mononuclear cells, obtained in the third trimester of pregnancy. Every receptor here comes from a female donor in good health, enrolled as a control in a pregnancy study.

Comments on this clone: The same CDR3 arises from other DNA sequences in this sample as well. V usage is TRBV29-1 and J usage is TRBJ2-5; 10 bases are a match to TRBD2. CDR3 length: 12 amino acids. Germline assignment: CDR1 SQVTM and CDR2 ANQGSEA. V shed 6 bases and J 4 bases; nucleotides not matched to a gene: 2. The CDR3 protein is CSVAGGPETQYF. In DNA, the CDR3 is TGCAGCGTAGCGGGAGGGCCAGAGACCCAGTACTTC.

This rearrangement joins TRBV18 to TRBJ1-1; the D is unclear. The germline V and J ends were trimmed by 1 base and 3 bases, with 6 bases remaining between them. The CDR3 is 13 amino acids. Germline lookup yields CDR1 KGHSH and CDR2 LQKENI. CDR3 bases: TGTGCCAGCTCACCACGGGCCGACACTGAAGCTTTCTTT. Translated: CASSPRADTEAFF.

This rearrangement joins TRBV5-1 to TRBJ2-5, with 7 positions matching TRBD1. Germline trimming cut 3 bases from V and 7 bases from J; bases unmatched to any gene: 9. Germline CDR1 is SGHRS and CDR2 is YFSETQ. This CDR3 is 14 amino acids long. The CDR3 reads CASSSRTGSGTQYF. CDR3 in DNA: TGCGCCAGCAGCTCCCGGACAGGCTCGGGGACCCAGTACTTC.

The chain couples TRBV25-1 to TRBJ1-4, with D maybe TRBD1 (5 bases). Germline V gives CDR1 MGHDK, CDR2 SYGVNS. With 7 bases removed from V and 5 bases from J, the gap between germline ends came to 11 bases. This CDR3 is built from 13 residues. This chain's CDR3 is CASIGTFNEKLFF. CDR3 sequence (DNA): TGTGCCAGCATCGGGACTTTCAATGAAAAACTGTTTTTT.

A single count supports this clone. The CDR3 region is CASSPPELAPNEQFF. In nucleotides, the CDR3 is TGTGCCAGCAGTCCCCCCGAACTAGCGCCCAATGAGCAGTTCTTC. The genes are TRBV2 and TRBJ2-1; 7 bases are shared with TRBD2. The junction had 10 bases not matched to a gene; V was cut back by 5 bases and J by 6 bases. The CDR3 consists of 15 residues. CDR1 and CDR2 (germline): SNHLY, FYNNEI. The full variable domain, with the rest looked up from reference TRBV2 and TRBJ2-1, is EPEVTQTPSHQVTQMGQEVILRCVPISNHLYFYWYRQILGQKVEFLVSFYNNEISEKSEIFDDQFSVERPDGSNFTLKIRSTKLEDSAMYFCASSPPELAPNEQFFGPGTRLTVL.

The CDR3 spells CASSARGGSTDTQYF. The CDR3 DNA sequence: TGTGCCAGCAGCGCCAGGGGTGGGAGCACAGATACGCAGTATTTT. V usage is TRBV11-2 and J usage is TRBJ2-3, with a possible D match to TRBD1 (6 bases). V was pared by 5 bases and J by 0 bases, with 12 bases between. Germline loops: CDR1 SGHAT, CDR2 FQNNGV. CDR3 length: 15 amino acids.

This clone was detected only a few times. This chain links TRBV6-1 with TRBJ1-2; a possible D gene is TRBD1 (5 bases). Germline V gene sequence: CDR1 MNHNS, CDR2 SASEGT. This CDR3 region has 12 residues. Trimming removed 9 bases at V and 4 bases at J, with 12 bases between. The CDR3 sequence: CASSGLLYGYTF. CDR3 bases: TGTGCCAGTTCGGGACTCCTCTATGGCTACACCTTC.

The chain carries TRBV19 and TRBJ1-1; 8 bases match TRBD1. The CDR3 runs to 13 residues. Germline V lookup: CDR1 LNHDA, CDR2 SQIVND (reference sequence). J gave up 1 base and V 5 bases, and 0 bases lay outside the gene matches. CDR3 amino acids: CASSDRGNTEAFF. The CDR3 bases are TGTGCCAGTAGTGACAGGGGGAACACTGAAGCTTTCTTT.

This clone appeared once. The chain is built from TRBV28 and TRBJ2-7; TRBD1 aligns across 8 bases. Unmatched junction bases numbered 7, after V lost 7 bases and J lost 5 bases. CDR1 is MDHEN and CDR2 is SYDVKM in the germline V gene. The CDR3 has 13 amino acids. CDR3 amino acids: CASTLGQGHEQYF. CDR3 nucleotides: TGTGCCAGCACCCTCGGACAGGGCCACGAGCAGTACTTC.

This clone was detected a few times. One junction end disagrees with the germline gene, perhaps due to a read error. CDR3 DNA sequence: TGTGCCTGGATACAGGGGATGTGGACGAACTCTGAAGCTTTCTTT. It codes for CAWIQGMWTNSEAFF. This chain joins TRBV30 and TRBJ1-1; 7 nucleotides match TRBD1. The CDR3 runs 15 residues. Germline CDR1 reads GTSNPN; CDR2 reads SVGIG (reference sequence).

This clone is a singleton in its sample. The chain couples TRBV30 to TRBJ1-5, with D hard to call. The germline V and J ends were trimmed by 0 bases and 3 bases, with 9 bases remaining between them. The CDR3 is made up of 14 amino acids. Per germline, CDR1 GTSNPN and CDR2 SVGIG (reference sequence). CDR3 DNA sequence: TGTGCCTGGAGTGTACGAGGTTTCAATCAGCCCCAGCATTTT. This sequence encodes CAWSVRGFNQPQHF.

The gene calls are TRBV28 and TRBJ2-7; D is undetermined. The CDR3 extends over 14 amino acids. Deletions cut 5 bases from V and 5 bases from J, with 16 bases between. CDR1 MDHEN and CDR2 SYDVKM come from the germline V gene. CDR3 sequence reads: CASSPYLTVNEQYF. DNA for the CDR3: TGTGCCAGCAGTCCGTACCTCACGGTCAACGAGCAGTACTTC. Drawing the rest from reference TRBV28 and TRBJ2-7, the complete variable domain is DVKVTQSSRYLVKRTGEKVFLECVQDMDHENMFWYRQDPGLGLRLIYFSYDVKMKEKGDIPEGYSVSREKKERFSLILESASTNQTSMYLCASSPYLTVNEQYFGPGTRLTVT.

The chain carries TRBV28 and TRBJ2-7; 10 nucleotides line up with TRBD2. The CDR3 totals 15 residues. Germline V gene lookup returns CDR1 MDHEN and CDR2 SYDVKM. V shed 6 bases, J shed 6 bases, and the junction held 11 bases outside the gene matches. CDR3 DNA: TGTGCCAGCAGAGGCCGCAGCGGGGGGGCCGCCGAGCAGTACTTC. It codes for CASRGRSGGAAEQYF.

The chain recombines TRBV2 with TRBJ2-3, with 11 bases fitting TRBD2. CDR3 length: 16 amino acids. CDR1 is SNHLY and CDR2 is FYNNEI in the germline V gene. Trimming at V came to 3 bases and at J to 2 bases, leaving 4 bases not matched to a gene. The DNA of the CDR3 is TGTGCCAGCAGTGAGACTAGCGGGATCCACACAGATACGCAGTATTTT. It codes for CASSETSGIHTDTQYF.

As DNA, the CDR3 is TGTGCTAGTGTGAGTGAGGGCACTGAAGCTTTCTTT. It encodes CASVSEGTEAFF. The chain employs TRBV12-5 and TRBJ1-1; D gene unclear. Trimming removed 7 bases at V and 4 bases at J, with 10 bases between. From germline, CDR1 is LGHNT and CDR2 FRNRAP. This CDR3 spans 12 amino acids.

V gene TRBV2 combines with J gene TRBJ2-7; 7 bases align to TRBD1. Losses at the gene ends were 6 bases for V and 1 base for J; bases not matched to a gene: 12. Per the germline V gene, CDR1 is SNHLY and CDR2 is FYNNEI. The CDR3 extends over 16 amino acids. The CDR3 loop reads CASRPIWTGGSYEQYF. The CDR3 DNA reads as TGTGCCAGCAGACCAATTTGGACAGGAGGATCCTACGAGCAGTACTTC.

The V and J genes are TRBV27 and TRBJ2-3, with 7 bases identical to TRBD1. Germline V gene data show CDR1 as MNHEY and CDR2 as SMNVEV (reference sequence). This CDR3 contains 15 residues. V was pared by 10 bases and J by 0 bases, with 10 bases of the junction left unmatched. The CDR3 is CATAHTGASTDTQYF. CDR3 nucleotides: TGTGCCACCGCCCATACAGGGGCTAGCACAGATACGCAGTATTTT.

CDR3 DNA: TGTGCCTCACGGACAGACGGCCTGGGATGGCCCCAGCATTTT. It translates to CASRTDGLGWPQHF. The chain uses TRBV19 and TRBJ1-5; D may be TRBD1 (6 bases). The V gene's germline CDR1 is LNHDA and CDR2 SQIVND (reference sequence). V shed 11 bases and J shed 9 bases, with 23 bases lying between them. CDR3 length: 14 residues.

V gene TRBV11-2 combines with J gene TRBJ2-5, with D unresolved. The germline gives CDR1 SGHAT, CDR2 FQNNGV. This CDR3 has 14 amino acids. The V end lost 0 bases, the J end lost 4 bases, and 9 bases lay between the germline ends. The CDR3, as DNA: TGTGCCAGCAGCTTAGATCCCCTATTAGAGACCCAGTACTTC. Residues: CASSLDPLLETQYF.

The V and J genes are TRBV29-1 and TRBJ2-3, with TRBD2 identical over 9 bases. Unmatched junction bases numbered 8, after V lost 5 bases and J lost 2 bases. Germline CDR1 is SQVTM and CDR2 is ANQGSEA. The CDR3 has 15 amino acids. The CDR3: CSVIGGRAHTDTQYF. The CDR3, as DNA: TGCAGCGTTATCGGCGGGAGGGCCCACACAGATACGCAGTATTTT.

V is TRBV27 and J is TRBJ2-5, with 9 bases that match TRBD2. This CDR3 is 15 amino acids long. From germline, CDR1 is MNHEY and CDR2 SMNVEV (reference sequence). The V segment lost 2 bases and the J segment 2 bases; nucleotides outside the gene matches: 3. CDR3 in DNA: TGTGCCAGCAGTTTAAAGCGGGGGGTTCAAGAGACCCAGTACTTC. Translated, it gives CASSLKRGVQETQYF.

This sequence joins TRBV2 and TRBJ1-3, with D hard to call. Trimming took off 3 bases at V and 4 bases at J, with 10 bases between the two ends. The CDR3 has 14 residues. The germline V gene has CDR1 SNHLY and CDR2 FYNNEI. Written as DNA, the CDR3 is TGTGCCAGCAGTGATCCCAGTTCAGGAAACACCATATATTTT. Protein product: CASSDPSSGNTIYF.

The chain carries TRBV7-2 and TRBJ1-6; D is unresolved. With 3 bases removed from V and 8 bases from J, the gap between germline ends came to 8 bases. Germline values: CDR1 SGHTA, CDR2 FQGNSA. The CDR3 covers 13 residues. As DNA, the CDR3 is TGTGCCAGCAGCTTCGGGGTATATTCACCCCTCCACTTT. This codes for CASSFGVYSPLHF.

The rearrangement uses TRBV6-5 and TRBJ1-5, with 7 bases matching TRBD1. Per the germline V gene, CDR1 is MNHEY and CDR2 is SVGAGI. The CDR3 length is 13 residues. Trimming at V came to 6 bases and at J to 7 bases, leaving 6 bases not matched to a gene. DNA of the CDR3: TGTGCCAGCAGAACAGGGGAGCGGCAGCCCCAGCATTTT. Protein sequence: CASRTGERQPQHF.

The CDR3 protein is CASSRKTSSTDTQYF. The CDR3 nucleotides read TGTGCCAGCAGCCGCAAGACTAGTAGCACAGATACGCAGTATTTT. The J gene is TRBJ2-3, the V gene TRBV7-8, with a possible D match to TRBD2 (6 bases). This CDR3 is built from 15 residues. The ends were cut back, 5 bases at V and 0 bases at J, with 12 bases in the middle. Germline lookup yields CDR1 SGHVS and CDR2 FQNEAQ.

The chain combines TRBV6-1 with TRBJ2-5; 7 bases fit TRBD1. The CDR3 runs 15 residues. V lost 7 bases and J lost 0; bases outside the gene matches: 8. Germline CDR1 reads MNHNS; CDR2 reads SASEGT. CDR3 in DNA: TGTGCCAGCATCCGAGGGGGCTGGTACCAAGAGACCCAGTACTTC. Its protein product is CASIRGGWYQETQYF.

The V call is TRBV30, the J call TRBJ1-1; D not resolved. Deletions cut 0 bases from V and 8 bases from J, with 10 bases between. Germline V gene lookup returns CDR1 GTSNPN and CDR2 SVGIG (reference sequence). CDR3 length: 12 amino acids. The CDR3 DNA sequence: TGTGCCTGGAGTGTACCGGGGAGGGAAGCTTTCTTT. Its translation: CAWSVPGREAFF. Combining the CDR3 with reference TRBV30 and TRBJ1-1 gives the whole variable domain SQTIHQWPATLVQPVGSPLSLECTVEGTSNPNLYWYRQAAGRGLQLLFYSVGIGQISSEVPQNLSASRPQDRQFILSSKKLLLSDSGFYLCAWSVPGREAFFGQGTRLTVV.

The V gene is TRBV7-2, the J gene TRBJ1-1; 7 positions agree with TRBD1. The CDR3 is made up of 13 amino acids. Looked up from germline, CDR1 is SGHTA and CDR2 is FQGNSA. Trimming at V came to 5 bases and at J to 6 bases, leaving 6 bases not matched to a gene. CDR3 sequence: CASSPWTGAEAFF. As DNA, the CDR3 is TGTGCCAGCAGCCCGTGGACAGGTGCTGAAGCTTTCTTT.

CDR3 DNA: TGTGCCAGCAGCTTAGTGCGACAATCGATCCGGGAGCAGTACTTC. It specifies CASSLVRQSIREQYF. The chain carries TRBV11-2 and TRBJ2-7; D ambiguous. Germline V lookup: CDR1 SGHAT, CDR2 FQNNGV. This CDR3 comprises 15 residues. V was shortened by 1 base and J by 7 bases, with 17 bases between the two germline ends.